The 28 T cell receptor beta chains presented below share a single source sample, sequenced in a study of T cells in Graves' hyperthyroidism and ophthalmopathy. From RNA transcripts, TCR beta CDR3 regions were amplified. The HTBI primer set served for first-round RT-PCR of the TCR CDR3. Each CDR3 protein is one row after TCRdb ran MiXCR on the multiplex PCR reads. The sample contains around 610,000 distinct CDR3 sequences, roughly 14% of which appear only once. Sequenced input: blood. All receptors derive from a woman in her thirties or forties with Graves' ophthalmopathy.

There are many counts of this clonotype. V is TRBV19 and J is TRBJ2-2; TRBD1 aligns across 10 bases. The trim removed 4 bases at V and 6 bases at J, leaving 8 bases unmatched. The CDR3 is 16 amino acids. Germline lookup yields CDR1 LNHDA and CDR2 SQIVND (reference sequence). This CDR3 reads CASSKTTGGASGELFF. The CDR3 DNA sequence: TGTGCCAGTAGTAAGACGACAGGGGGCGCCTCCGGGGAGCTGTTTTTT.

Ten or more counts support this clonotype. The J gene is TRBJ1-5, the V gene TRBV14; 9 nucleotides line up with TRBD1. The J segment lost 4 bases and the V segment lost 0 bases, leaving 4 bases of the junction unmatched. The CDR3 spans 16 residues. Germline lookup yields CDR1 SGHDN and CDR2 FVKESK. The CDR3 DNA reads as TGTGCCAGCAGCCAAGAGGGGGACAGGGCAAATCAGCCCCAGCATTTT. This translates into CASSQEGDRANQPQHF.

This clonotype was detected many times. This sequence joins TRBV27 and TRBJ2-7, with TRBD2 matching 8 bases. V gave up 5 bases and J gave up 7 bases; unmatched junction bases: 19. Germline V gene sequence: CDR1 MNHEY, CDR2 SMNVEV (reference sequence). This CDR3 has 17 amino acids. The CDR3 region has the DNA TGTGCCAGCAGTCCAATAAGCAGCGGGGGTTTAGTTTGGGAGCAGTACTTC. Amino acid sequence: CASSPISSGGLVWEQYF.

V and J are TRBV12-3 or TRBV12-4 and TRBJ1-2; D might be TRBD1 (6 bases). The CDR3 is 13 amino acids. Trimming left V 5 bases short and J 6 bases short, with 13 bases between. The CDR3 reads CASSRGGLDGYTF. For the CDR3, the DNA is TGTGCCAGCAGTCGGGGGGGGCTCGATGGCTACACCTTC.

This clonotype showed up just a few times. The chain has TRBV20-1 and TRBJ1-3; D uncertain. Germline V CDR1 and CDR2: DFQATT, SNEGSKA (reference sequence). V lost 2 bases, J lost 8 bases, and 16 bases lay in between. CDR3 length: 14 residues. CDR3: CSARQLLRVDTIYF. The CDR3 DNA reads as TGCAGTGCTAGACAGCTTTTGCGGGTTGACACCATATATTTT.

The chain is built from TRBV27 and TRBJ1-6; D uncertain. From germline, CDR1 is MNHEY and CDR2 SMNVEV (reference sequence). V was cut by 6 bases and J by 7 bases, with 19 bases left in between. The CDR3 is 16 residues long. The CDR3 DNA reads as TGTGCCAGCAGCCCCTCAGTGGAGGGAGGGAATTCACCCCTCCACTTT. Translation: CASSPSVEGGNSPLHF.

The chain joins TRBV18 to TRBJ1-2; 8 bases line up with TRBD1. V trimming: 4 bases; J trimming: 6 bases; junction bases outside the gene matches: 7. This CDR3 region has 14 residues. CDR1 and CDR2 from the germline V gene are KGHSH and LQKENI. CDR3 in amino acids: CASSLPGGRHGYTF. CDR3 coding DNA: TGTGCCAGCTCACTCCCAGGGGGCAGGCATGGCTACACCTTC.

This chain links TRBV27 with TRBJ2-6, with D possibly TRBD2 on 5 matching bases. This CDR3 region has 14 residues. V lost 8 bases and J lost 0, with 8 bases in between. The germline V gene has CDR1 MNHEY and CDR2 SMNVEV (reference sequence). The CDR3: CASGDYSGANVLTF. The CDR3 DNA is TGTGCCAGCGGAGACTACTCTGGGGCCAACGTCCTGACTTTC.

This clonotype was picked up many times. This sequence joins TRBV29-1 and TRBJ2-7; a weak D match, TRBD1 (5 bases). V lost 6 bases and J 2 bases, leaving 11 bases between the germline ends. The germline CDR1 and CDR2 sequences are SQVTM and ANQGSEA. The CDR3 totals 12 residues. The CDR3 sequence: CSVDTGAYEQYF. The CDR3 DNA follows: TGCAGCGTGGATACAGGAGCCTACGAGCAGTACTTC.

This clonotype has more than one count but fewer than ten. This chain links TRBV18 with TRBJ2-7; maybe TRBD2 (5 bases). Trimming removed 0 bases at V and 6 bases at J, with 18 bases between. The CDR3 consists of 16 residues. Germline-derived CDR1 and CDR2 are KGHSH and LQKENI. The CDR3 DNA is TGTGCCAGCTCACCACCGGGCCCAGGCGCCCGGGGCGAGCAGTACTTC. Translated, it gives CASSPPGPGARGEQYF.

This clonotype showed up many times. V is TRBV6-1 and J is TRBJ2-5; D unclear. Trimming stripped 6 bases from V and 5 bases from J, with 13 bases between. Germline loops: CDR1 MNHNS, CDR2 SASEGT. CDR3 length equals 13 residues. CDR3 protein: CASRPPARETQYF. In DNA form, the CDR3 reads TGTGCCAGCAGACCCCCTGCTCGGGAGACCCAGTACTTC.

This clonotype has ten or more counts. The chain uses TRBV6-1 and TRBJ1-5; perhaps TRBD1 as D (5 bases). Trimming shortened V by 6 bases and J by 5 bases, and 11 bases separated the two germline ends. The length of the CDR3 is 13 residues. Germline V gene data show CDR1 as MNHNS and CDR2 as SASEGT. The CDR3 DNA is TGTGCCAGCAGACCATCGGGGGATCAGCCCCAGCATTTT. Its translation: CASRPSGDQPQHF.

This clonotype was recorded at least ten times. The V call is TRBV5-1, the J call TRBJ2-6; D is ambiguous. The V end lost 8 bases, the J end lost 0 bases, and 12 bases lay between the germline ends. The CDR3 is made up of 15 amino acids. Germline V CDR1 and CDR2: SGHRS, YFSETQ. CDR3 DNA sequence: TGCGCCAGTAGGACCTCGTCCTCTGGGGCCAACGTCCTGACTTTC. It encodes CASRTSSSGANVLTF.

At least ten counts were recorded for this clonotype. The chain combines TRBV2 with TRBJ2-7, with a tentative D call TRBD1 (6 bases). Trimming stripped 8 bases from V and 2 bases from J, with 16 bases between. The germline V gene has CDR1 SNHLY and CDR2 FYNNEI. CDR3 length equals 14 residues. The CDR3 region is CASDRTDLTYEQYF. In DNA, the CDR3 is TGTGCCAGCGACAGGACAGATTTAACCTACGAGCAGTACTTC.

The CDR3 spells CSASPPTLDEQYF. CDR3 DNA sequence: TGCAGTGCTAGCCCCCCGACCTTGGACGAGCAGTACTTC. This chain links TRBV20-1 with TRBJ2-7; D not resolved. Trimming cost V 3 bases and J 5 bases, with 14 bases left between them. This CDR3 is 13 amino acids long. Germline CDR1 is DFQATT and CDR2 is SNEGSKA (reference sequence).

This clonotype was seen ten or more times. The chain is built from TRBV9 and TRBJ2-7; D gene uncertain. V was clipped by 3 bases and J by 3 bases, with 13 bases between them. Germline CDR1 reads SGDLS; CDR2 reads YYNGEE. The CDR3 covers 14 residues. The CDR3: CASSADPQGYEQYF. For the CDR3, the DNA is TGTGCCAGCAGCGCGGACCCCCAAGGCTACGAGCAGTACTTC. The full variable domain, in which reference TRBV9 and TRBJ2-7 provide the parts outside the CDR3, is DSGVTQTPKHLITATGQRVTLRCSPRSGDLSVYWYQQSLDQGLQFLIQYYNGEERAKGNILERFSAQQFPDLHSELNLSSLELGDSALYFCASSADPQGYEQYFGPGTRLTVT.

This clonotype was recorded many times. J is TRBJ1-2 and V is TRBV6-1; D perhaps matches TRBD1 (6 bases). The germline V gene encodes CDR1 MNHNS and CDR2 SASEGT. Trimming pared 6 bases from V and 4 bases from J, leaving 12 bases between. This CDR3 is built from 13 residues. CDR3 residues: CASSLTGRYGYTF. CDR3 nucleotide sequence: TGTGCCAGCAGCCTCACAGGGCGCTATGGCTACACCTTC.

This chain uses TRBV6-1 with TRBJ2-7; no reliable D call. The CDR3 is 15 residues long. CDR1 and CDR2 (germline): MNHNS, SASEGT. Trimming cost V 2 bases and J 6 bases, with 17 bases left between them. CDR3 region: CASSEIGRLRGEQYF. CDR3 DNA: TGTGCCAGCAGTGAAATCGGTAGATTACGCGGCGAGCAGTACTTC.

This clonotype was recorded many times. The genes are TRBV20-1 and TRBJ2-7, with 7 bases lining up with TRBD2. Germline V CDR1 and CDR2: DFQATT, SNEGSKA (reference sequence). Losses at the gene ends were 0 bases for V and 1 base for J; bases not matched to a gene: 3. This CDR3 contains 14 residues. CDR3 DNA: TGCAGTGCTAGAGATAGGGGACTATCCTACGAGCAGTACTTC. This encodes CSARDRGLSYEQYF.

V usage is TRBV4-1 and J usage is TRBJ2-7; 8 bases match TRBD2. This CDR3 is built from 19 residues. With V trimmed by 0 bases and J by 3 bases, 16 bases remained unmatched. Germline CDR1 is MGHRA and CDR2 is YSYEKL. CDR3 coding DNA: TGCGCCAGCAGCCAAGATTATCCGCGCGGGAGGTCGGTCGGCTACGAGCAGTACTTC. Protein product: CASSQDYPRGRSVGYEQYF.

The chain carries TRBV6-1 and TRBJ2-7; 15 positions agree with TRBD2. This CDR3 is 16 amino acids long. The junction had 4 bases not matched to a gene; V was cut back by 6 bases and J by 1 base. Germline V CDR1 and CDR2: MNHNS, SASEGT. The CDR3 nucleotides read TGTGCCAGCAGCCGGACTAGCGGGAGGGCATCCTACGAGCAGTACTTC. It is translated as CASSRTSGRASYEQYF.

This clonotype was counted ten times or more. The rearrangement uses TRBV6-2 or TRBV6-3 and TRBJ2-5; 7 nucleotides agree with TRBD1. CDR3 length: 13 residues. The junction had 6 bases not matched to a gene; V was cut back by 7 bases and J by 4 bases. Looked up from germline, CDR1 is MNHEY and CDR2 is SVGEGT. The CDR3 region has the DNA TGTGCCAGCACTAGACAGGGCGGAGAGACCCAGTACTTC. Translating gives CASTRQGGETQYF.

A few counts support this clonotype. The rearrangement joins TRBV9 to TRBJ2-2; 7 positions match TRBD2. Trimming took 0 bases from V and 3 from J; bases not matched to a gene: 5. The CDR3 is made up of 16 amino acids. The V gene's germline CDR1 is SGDLS and CDR2 YYNGEE. This chain's CDR3 is CASSVVDSGYTGELFF. CDR3 sequence (DNA): TGTGCCAGCAGCGTAGTTGATAGCGGGTACACCGGGGAGCTGTTTTTT.

This clonotype appeared a few times. The chain carries TRBV14 and TRBJ2-7; TRBD2 aligns across 13 bases. Trimming cost V 2 bases and J 2 bases; bases outside gene matches: 6. The CDR3 has 17 residues. Germline V CDR1 and CDR2: SGHDN, FVKESK. The CDR3 loop reads CASSQPLGTSGTYEQYF. The CDR3 bases are TGTGCCAGCAGCCAACCCTTAGGGACTAGCGGGACCTACGAGCAGTACTTC.

Many counts were recorded for this clonotype. The chain uses TRBV25-1 and TRBJ1-5; tentative D call: TRBD1 (5 bases). This CDR3 comprises 14 residues. The germline V and J ends were trimmed by 4 bases and 2 bases, with 9 bases remaining between them. Germline assignment: CDR1 MGHDK and CDR2 SYGVNS. CDR3 bases: TGTGCCAGCAGTGGGGGGGGACGCAATCAGCCCCAGCATTTT. It is translated as CASSGGGRNQPQHF.

This clonotype was observed many times. The gene calls are TRBV7-3 and TRBJ2-7; TRBD2 aligns across 10 bases. Germline CDR1 reads SGHTA; CDR2 reads FQGTGA. After removal of 5 bases from V and 6 bases from J, the junction contained 10 bases not matched to a gene. The CDR3 is 15 amino acids. The CDR3 DNA follows: TGTGCCAGCAGCATGACCCCGGGACTAGCGACCGAGCAGTACTTC. Amino acid sequence: CASSMTPGLATEQYF. Full variable domain (remainder filled in from reference TRBV7-3 and TRBJ2-7): GAGVSQTPSNKVTEKGKYVELRCDPISGHTALYWYRQSLGQGPEFLIYFQGTGAADDSGLPNDRFFAVRPEGSVSTLKIQRTERGDSAVYLCASSMTPGLATEQYFGPGTRLTVT.

This clonotype was seen ten or more times. The chain links TRBV6-7 to TRBJ2-7; D is possibly TRBD1 (6 bases). TRBV6-7 belongs to the ORF category, with a function that is uncertain. This CDR3 has 15 residues. The V and J ends lost 3 bases and 0 bases respectively, with 12 bases between them. CDR3 nucleotides: TGTGCCAGCAGTTATTCCGGGACATTCTCCTACGAGCAGTACTTC. Translated, it gives CASSYSGTFSYEQYF.

This clonotype has a count of ten or more. The chain carries TRBV7-2 and TRBJ2-7; 10 positions match TRBD1. The ends lost 8 bases at V and 4 bases at J; junction bases unmatched: 11. CDR1 is SGHTA and CDR2 is FQGNSA in the germline V gene. This CDR3 spans 15 amino acids. CDR3 nucleotide sequence: TGTGCCAGCGGGACAGGGGCTGCTGTTTTTTACGAGCAGTACTTC. Its translation: CASGTGAAVFYEQYF.